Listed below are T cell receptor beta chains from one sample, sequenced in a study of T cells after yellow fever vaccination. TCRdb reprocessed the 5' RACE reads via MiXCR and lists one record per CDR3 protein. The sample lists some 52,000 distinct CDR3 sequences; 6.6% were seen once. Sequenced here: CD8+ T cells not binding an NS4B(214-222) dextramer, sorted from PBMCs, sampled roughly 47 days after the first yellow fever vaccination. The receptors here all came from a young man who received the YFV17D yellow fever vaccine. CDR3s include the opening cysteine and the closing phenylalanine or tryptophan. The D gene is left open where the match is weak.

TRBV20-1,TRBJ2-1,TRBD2,CSARDRGLAGAPNEQFF
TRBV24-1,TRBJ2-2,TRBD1,CATEGQVYTGELFF
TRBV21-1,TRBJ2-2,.,CASSKDGLGARVPGELFF
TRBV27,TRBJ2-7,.,CASGQGWSYEQYF
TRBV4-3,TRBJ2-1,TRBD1,CASSPGTGGNEQFF
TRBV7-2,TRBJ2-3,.,CASSLPGSTDTQYF
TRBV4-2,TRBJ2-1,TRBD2,CASSQELAASSYNEQFF
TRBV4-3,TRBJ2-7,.,CASSQANGQYEQYF
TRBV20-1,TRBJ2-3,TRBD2,CSARIAGGAVDTQYF
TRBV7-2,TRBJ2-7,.,CASSLGSYEQYF
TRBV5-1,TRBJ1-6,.,CASSRNGEFYNSPLHF
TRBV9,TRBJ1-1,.,CASSVGGDTEAFF
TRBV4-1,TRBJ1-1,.,CASSPQGRNTEAFF
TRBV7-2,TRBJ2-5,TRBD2,CASSSLAGGPQETQYF
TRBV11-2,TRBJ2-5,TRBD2,CASSVGLAGVPKYQETQYF
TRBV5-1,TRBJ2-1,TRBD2,CASSLARLAANNEQFF
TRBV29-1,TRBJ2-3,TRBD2,CSVEDPTTSGGTDTQYF
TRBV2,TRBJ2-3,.,CAAEQGFPDTQYF
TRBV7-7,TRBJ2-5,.,CASSLEPGTQETQYF
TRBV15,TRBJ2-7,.,CATSRGSQPSYEQYF
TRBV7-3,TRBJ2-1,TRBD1,CASSRTGDEQFF
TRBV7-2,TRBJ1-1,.,CASSSETGIHTEAFF